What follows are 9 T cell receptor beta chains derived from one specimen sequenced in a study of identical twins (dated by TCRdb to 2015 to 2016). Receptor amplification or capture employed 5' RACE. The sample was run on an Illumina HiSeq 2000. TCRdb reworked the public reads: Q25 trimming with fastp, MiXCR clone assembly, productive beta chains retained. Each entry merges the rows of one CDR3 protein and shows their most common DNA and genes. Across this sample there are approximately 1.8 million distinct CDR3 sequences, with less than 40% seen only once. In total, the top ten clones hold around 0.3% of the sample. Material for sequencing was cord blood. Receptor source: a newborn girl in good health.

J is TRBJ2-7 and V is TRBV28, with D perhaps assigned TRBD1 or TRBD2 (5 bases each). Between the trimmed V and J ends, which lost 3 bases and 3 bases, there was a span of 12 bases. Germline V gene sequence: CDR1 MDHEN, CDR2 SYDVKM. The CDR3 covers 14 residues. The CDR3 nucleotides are TGTGCCAGCAGTTTTGGGGGAAATGTCTACGAGCAGTACTTC. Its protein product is CASSFGGNVYEQYF.

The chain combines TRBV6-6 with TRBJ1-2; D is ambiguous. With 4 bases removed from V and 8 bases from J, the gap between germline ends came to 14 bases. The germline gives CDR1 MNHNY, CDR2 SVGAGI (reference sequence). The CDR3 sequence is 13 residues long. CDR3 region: CASSFEGKHGYTF. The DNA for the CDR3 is TGTGCCAGCAGTTTTGAAGGGAAGCACGGCTACACCTTC.

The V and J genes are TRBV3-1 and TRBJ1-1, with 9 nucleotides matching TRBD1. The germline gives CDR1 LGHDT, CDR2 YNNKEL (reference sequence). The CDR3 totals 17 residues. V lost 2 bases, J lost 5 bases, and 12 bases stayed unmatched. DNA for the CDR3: TGTGCCAGCAGCCAATCGCGCCCCGGGACAGGGCGGACTGAAGCTTTCTTT. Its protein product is CASSQSRPGTGRTEAFF.

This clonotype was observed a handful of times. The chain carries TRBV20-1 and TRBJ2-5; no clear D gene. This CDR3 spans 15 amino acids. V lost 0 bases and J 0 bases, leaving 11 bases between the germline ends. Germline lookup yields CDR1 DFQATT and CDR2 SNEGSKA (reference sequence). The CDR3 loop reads CSARDFLRDQETQYF. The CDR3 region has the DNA TGCAGTGCTAGAGATTTCCTTCGGGACCAAGAGACCCAGTACTTC.

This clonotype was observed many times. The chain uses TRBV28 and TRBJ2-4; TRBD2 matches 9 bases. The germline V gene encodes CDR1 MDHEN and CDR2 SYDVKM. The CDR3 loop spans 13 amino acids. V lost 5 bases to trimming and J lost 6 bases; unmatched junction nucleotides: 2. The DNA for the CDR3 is TGTGCCAGCAGTCCTAGCGGGATAAACATTCAGTACTTC. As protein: CASSPSGINIQYF.

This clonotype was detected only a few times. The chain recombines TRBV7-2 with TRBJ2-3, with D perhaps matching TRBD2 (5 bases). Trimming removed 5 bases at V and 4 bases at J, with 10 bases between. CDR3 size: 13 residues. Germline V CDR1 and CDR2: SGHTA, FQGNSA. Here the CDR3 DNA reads TGTGCCAGCAGCCGGGAACTCCCAGATACGCAGTATTTT. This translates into CASSRELPDTQYF.

CDR3 region: CASSLVEILPSGRYDTYEQYF. CDR3 sequence (DNA): TGTGCCAGCAGCTTAGTCGAAATCTTACCTAGCGGGAGGTACGATACCTACGAGCAGTACTTC. V usage is TRBV11-1 and J usage is TRBJ2-7; 11 bases are shared with TRBD2. Losses at the gene ends were 1 base for V and 2 bases for J; bases not matched to a gene: 19. Germline CDR1 reads SGHAT; CDR2 reads FQDESV (reference sequence). This CDR3 spans 21 amino acids.

CDR3 sequence reads: CASSWTVSRTDTQYF. The CDR3, as DNA: TGTGCCAGCAGTTGGACAGTGTCTAGAACAGATACGCAGTATTTT. V gene TRBV12-3 or TRBV12-4 combines with J gene TRBJ2-3, with D maybe TRBD1 (6 bases). V gave up 4 bases and J gave up 3 bases, with 14 bases separating them. The length of the CDR3 is 15 residues.

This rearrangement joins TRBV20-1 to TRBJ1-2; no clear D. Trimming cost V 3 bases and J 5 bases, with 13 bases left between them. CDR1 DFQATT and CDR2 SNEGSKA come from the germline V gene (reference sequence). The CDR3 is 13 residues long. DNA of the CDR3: TGCAGTGCTAGGAACAGCGACGGATATGGCTACACCTTC. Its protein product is CSARNSDGYGYTF.